This T cell receptor beta chain came from a study of shared clonotypes between healthy human individuals (TCRdb year 2020). Background for the entire study: The cohort included three men and a couple of women between 18 and 49 years of age. To increase sequencing depth and limit assay-specific biases, TCR repertoire library preparation and sequencing were carried out by different laboratories using diverse techniques. Each donor's leukapheresis produced roughly between roughly 0.85 and 10 billion PBMCs. To estimate repertoire size and how much clonotypes are shared between individuals, the study performed deep sequencing of blood TCR repertoires from a few healthy adults. Per donor, three plates each were used for CD4 naive and CD4 memory, two for CD8 naive, and one for CD8 memory. Overall results and qualifications from the work: Incomplete sequencing was indicated by rarefaction of sorted-subset datasets, despite the large sequencing depth. Pairwise subsampling indicated that sequencing depth was expected to affect the degree of clonotype sharing among donors. Sampling was restricted to blood, and TCR repertoires in tissue are likely to differ from TCR repertoires in blood. Compared with non-shared clonotypes, clonotypes shared by all four sorted-subset donors had higher generation probabilities. Larger estimated clonotype richness was generally found for naive subsets than for memory subsets. The small number of donors limited the genetic and exposure-history diversity represented. Across four donors, 5% to 6% of naive CD4, 3% to 4% of naive CD8, approximately 2.5% of memory CD4, and around 0.4% of memory CD8 clonotypes were shared.

Relative to germline, V is 4 bases shorter and J is 5 bases shorter, with 16 bases between their ends. Reading from cysteine to phenylalanine, the CDR3 counts 16 amino acids. Kept here is only the CDR3 DNA, which spans 48 bases and is read in frame from base 1. From a lookup of the germline V gene, CDR1 and CDR2 are SGDLS and YYNGEE. TCR CDR3 regions were amplified from genomic DNA by multiplex PCR using the deep immunoSEQ assay. Extracted genomic DNA from each cell subset was distributed evenly across all wells of several immunoSEQ 96-well plates, and each plate was treated as a replicate. Each replicate PCR for sorted subsets received roughly 0.2 ug genomic DNA, equal to about 30,000 T cell genomes. Purified libraries were quantified with a Qubit 3.0 fluorometer, sized on a Bioanalyzer 2100, and re-quantified with the KAPA Library Quantification kit. Every immunoSEQ 96-well plate was sequenced on a separate single-read 150-cycle Illumina NextSeq 550 flow cell. Per the authors' processing: The immunoSEQ output contained only junctional sequences without quality scores, so filtering could not match that applied to full-length reads. Sequences were annotated with PyIR, a Python wrapper for IgBLAST v1.9, and V/J genes and CDR3 were assigned using IMGT germline references. Reads were removed for weak V/J assignments (E-value above 1e-6), missing CDR3, stop codons, out-of-frame junctions, or ambiguous translated residues. V3J clonotypes were defined as sequences sharing the same inferred V gene, J gene, and CDR3 amino acid sequence. Percentage overlap between repertoires was calculated by dividing the number of shared unique clonotypes by the size of the smaller repertoire. Richness of each repertoire was evaluated using RTK rarefaction, the Chao1 estimator, and Recon v2.1 estimates of unobserved clonotypes. For all TCRbeta clonotypes obtained by the gDNA method from a handful of donors, generation probabilities were computed with OLGA. TCRdb obtained this table from immuneACCESS and retained in-frame rearrangements with V and J assigned. These tables miss some clones; where compared with another copy, unresolved V genes account for less than half of the shortfall, and the remainder is unexplained. V and J calls and clone size are those listed in that table; D and trimming were worked out from the DNA. For this sample the table gives millions of clones, of which over 85% were detected only once. In total, the top ten clones hold 0.1% to 0.15% of the sample.

The donors were healthy, HIV-negative adults with no recently reported acute infections or vaccinations. Every donor was a Caucasian adult living in Nashville, Tennessee, USA. CD4+ T cells were enriched by magnetic negative selection; naive cells were then positively selected on CD45RA, and the negative fraction formed the memory subset. Blood was collected by leukapheresis, and PBMCs were isolated by Ficoll-Histopaque density gradient centrifugation and then cryopreserved in liquid nitrogen vapor phase. Purity and quantity of every magnetically sorted T cell population were checked by analytical flow cytometry. Genomic DNA was isolated from each sorted fraction and quantified by UV absorbance on a Nanodrop 2000c. Notes on this clone: Its target antigen remains unknown. No base quality values were provided; no much bigger clone lies one nucleotide off.

The clonotype comes from a man in his late teens or twenties in good health. Sequenced material: naive CD4+ T cells sorted from blood. According to the study, the label for this sample's cell subset or site signals: CD45RA+ positively selected. The chain was built from TRBV9 and TRBJ1-6, with TRBD1 tentatively as D gene (5 bases match). The base sequence is TGTGCCAGCAGCAGCTCTCCTGGGGGAAATAATTCACCCCTCCACTTT. This gives the protein CASSSSPGGNNSPLHF.